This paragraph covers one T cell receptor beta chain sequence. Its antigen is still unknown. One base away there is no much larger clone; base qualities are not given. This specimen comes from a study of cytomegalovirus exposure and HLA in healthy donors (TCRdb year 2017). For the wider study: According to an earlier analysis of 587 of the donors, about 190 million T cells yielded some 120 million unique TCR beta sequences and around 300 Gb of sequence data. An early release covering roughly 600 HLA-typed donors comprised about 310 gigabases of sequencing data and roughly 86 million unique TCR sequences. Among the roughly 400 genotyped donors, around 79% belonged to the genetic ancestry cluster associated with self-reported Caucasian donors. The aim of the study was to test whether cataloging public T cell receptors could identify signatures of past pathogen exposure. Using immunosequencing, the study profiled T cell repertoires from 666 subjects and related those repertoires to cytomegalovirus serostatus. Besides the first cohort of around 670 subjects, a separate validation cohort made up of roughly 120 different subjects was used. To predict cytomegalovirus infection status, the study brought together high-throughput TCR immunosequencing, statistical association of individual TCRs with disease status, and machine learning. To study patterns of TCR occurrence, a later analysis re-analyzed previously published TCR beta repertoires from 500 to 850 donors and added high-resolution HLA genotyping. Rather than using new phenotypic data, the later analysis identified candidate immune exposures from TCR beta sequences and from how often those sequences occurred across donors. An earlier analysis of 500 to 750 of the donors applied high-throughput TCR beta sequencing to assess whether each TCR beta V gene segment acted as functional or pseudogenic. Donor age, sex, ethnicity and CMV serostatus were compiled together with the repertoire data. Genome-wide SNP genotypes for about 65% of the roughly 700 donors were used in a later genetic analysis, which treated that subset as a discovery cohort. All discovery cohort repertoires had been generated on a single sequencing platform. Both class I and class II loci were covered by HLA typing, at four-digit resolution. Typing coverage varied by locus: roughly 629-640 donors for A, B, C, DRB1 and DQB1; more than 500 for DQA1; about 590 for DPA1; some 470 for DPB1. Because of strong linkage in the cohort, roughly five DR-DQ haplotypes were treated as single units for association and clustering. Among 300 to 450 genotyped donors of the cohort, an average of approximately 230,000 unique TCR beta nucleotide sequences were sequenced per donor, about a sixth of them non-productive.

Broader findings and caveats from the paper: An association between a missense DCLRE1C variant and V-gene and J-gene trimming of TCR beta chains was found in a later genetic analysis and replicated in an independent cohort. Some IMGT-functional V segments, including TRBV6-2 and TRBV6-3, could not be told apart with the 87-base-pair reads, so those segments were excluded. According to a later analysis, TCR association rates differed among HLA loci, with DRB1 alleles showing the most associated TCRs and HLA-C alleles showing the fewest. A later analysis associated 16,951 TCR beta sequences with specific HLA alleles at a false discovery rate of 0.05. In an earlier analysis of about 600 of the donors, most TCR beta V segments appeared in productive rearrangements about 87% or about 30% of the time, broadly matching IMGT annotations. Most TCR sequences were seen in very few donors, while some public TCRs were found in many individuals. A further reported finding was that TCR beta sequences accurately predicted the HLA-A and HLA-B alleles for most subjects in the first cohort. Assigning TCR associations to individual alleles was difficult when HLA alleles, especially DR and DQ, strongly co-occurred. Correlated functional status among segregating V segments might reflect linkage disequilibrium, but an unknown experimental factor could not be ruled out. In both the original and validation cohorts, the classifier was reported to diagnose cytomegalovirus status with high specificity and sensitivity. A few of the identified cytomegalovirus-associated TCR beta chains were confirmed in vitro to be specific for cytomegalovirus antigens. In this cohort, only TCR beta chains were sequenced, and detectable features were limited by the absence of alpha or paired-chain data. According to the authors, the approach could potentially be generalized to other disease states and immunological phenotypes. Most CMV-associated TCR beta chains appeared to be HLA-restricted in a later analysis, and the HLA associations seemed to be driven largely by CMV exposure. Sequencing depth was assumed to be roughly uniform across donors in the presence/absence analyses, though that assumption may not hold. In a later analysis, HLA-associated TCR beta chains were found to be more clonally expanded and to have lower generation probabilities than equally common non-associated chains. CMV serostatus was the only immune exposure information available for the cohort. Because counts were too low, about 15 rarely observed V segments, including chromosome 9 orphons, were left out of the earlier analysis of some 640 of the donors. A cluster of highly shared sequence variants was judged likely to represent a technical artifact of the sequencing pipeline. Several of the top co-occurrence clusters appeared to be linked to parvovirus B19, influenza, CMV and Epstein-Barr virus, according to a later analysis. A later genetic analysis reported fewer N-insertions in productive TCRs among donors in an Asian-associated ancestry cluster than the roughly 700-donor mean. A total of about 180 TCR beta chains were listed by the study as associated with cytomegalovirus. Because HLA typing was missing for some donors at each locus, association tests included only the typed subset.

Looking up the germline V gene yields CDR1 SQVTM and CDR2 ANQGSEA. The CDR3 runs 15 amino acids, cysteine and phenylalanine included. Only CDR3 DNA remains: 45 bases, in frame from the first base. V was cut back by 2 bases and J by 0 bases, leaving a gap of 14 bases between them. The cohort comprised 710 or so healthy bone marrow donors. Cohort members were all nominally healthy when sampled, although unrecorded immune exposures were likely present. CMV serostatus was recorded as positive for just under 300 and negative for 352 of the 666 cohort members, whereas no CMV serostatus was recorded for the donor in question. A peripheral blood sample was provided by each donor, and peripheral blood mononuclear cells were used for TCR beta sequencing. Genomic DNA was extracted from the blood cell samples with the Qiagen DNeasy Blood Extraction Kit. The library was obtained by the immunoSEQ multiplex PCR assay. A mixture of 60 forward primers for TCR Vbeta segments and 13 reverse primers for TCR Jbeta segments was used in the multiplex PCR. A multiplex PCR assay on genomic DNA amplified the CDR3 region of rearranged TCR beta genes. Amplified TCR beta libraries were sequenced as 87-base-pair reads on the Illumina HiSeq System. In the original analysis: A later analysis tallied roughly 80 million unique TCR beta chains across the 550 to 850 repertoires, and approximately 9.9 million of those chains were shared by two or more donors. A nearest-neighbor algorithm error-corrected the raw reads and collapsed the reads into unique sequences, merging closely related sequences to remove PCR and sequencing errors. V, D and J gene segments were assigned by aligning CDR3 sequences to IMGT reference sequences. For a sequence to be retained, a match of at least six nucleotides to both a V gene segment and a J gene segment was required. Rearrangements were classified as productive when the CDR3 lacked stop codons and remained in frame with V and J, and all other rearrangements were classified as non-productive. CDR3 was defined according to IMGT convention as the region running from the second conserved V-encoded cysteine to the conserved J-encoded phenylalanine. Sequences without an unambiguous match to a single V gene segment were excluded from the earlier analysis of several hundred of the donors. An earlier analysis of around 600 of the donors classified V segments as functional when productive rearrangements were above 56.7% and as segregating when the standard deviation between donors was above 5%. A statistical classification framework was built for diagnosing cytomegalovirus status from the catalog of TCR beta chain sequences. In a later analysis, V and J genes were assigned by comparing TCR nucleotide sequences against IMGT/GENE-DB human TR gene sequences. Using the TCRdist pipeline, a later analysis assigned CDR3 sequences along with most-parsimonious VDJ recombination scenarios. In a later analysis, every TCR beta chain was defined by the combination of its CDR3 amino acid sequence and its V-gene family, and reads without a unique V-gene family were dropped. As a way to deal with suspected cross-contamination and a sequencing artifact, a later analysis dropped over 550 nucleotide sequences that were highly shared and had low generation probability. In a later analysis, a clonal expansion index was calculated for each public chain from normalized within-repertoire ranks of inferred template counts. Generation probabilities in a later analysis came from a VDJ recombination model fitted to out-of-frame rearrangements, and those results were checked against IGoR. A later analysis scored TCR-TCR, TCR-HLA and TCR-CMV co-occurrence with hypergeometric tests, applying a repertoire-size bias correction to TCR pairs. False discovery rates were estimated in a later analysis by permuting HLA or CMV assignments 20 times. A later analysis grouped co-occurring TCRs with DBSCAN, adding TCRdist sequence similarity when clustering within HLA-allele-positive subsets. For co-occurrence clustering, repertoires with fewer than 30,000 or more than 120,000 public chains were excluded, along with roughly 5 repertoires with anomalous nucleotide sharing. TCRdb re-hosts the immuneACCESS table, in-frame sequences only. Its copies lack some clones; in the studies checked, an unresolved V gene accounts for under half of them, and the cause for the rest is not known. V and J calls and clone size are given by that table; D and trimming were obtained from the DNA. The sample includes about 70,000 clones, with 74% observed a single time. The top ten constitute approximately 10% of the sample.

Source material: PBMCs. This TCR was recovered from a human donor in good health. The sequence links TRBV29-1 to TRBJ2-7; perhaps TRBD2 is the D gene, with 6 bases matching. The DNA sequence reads TGCAGCGTTGAATTCCGGGACGGGAGCTCCTACGAGCAGTACTTC. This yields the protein CSVEFRDGSSYEQYF.